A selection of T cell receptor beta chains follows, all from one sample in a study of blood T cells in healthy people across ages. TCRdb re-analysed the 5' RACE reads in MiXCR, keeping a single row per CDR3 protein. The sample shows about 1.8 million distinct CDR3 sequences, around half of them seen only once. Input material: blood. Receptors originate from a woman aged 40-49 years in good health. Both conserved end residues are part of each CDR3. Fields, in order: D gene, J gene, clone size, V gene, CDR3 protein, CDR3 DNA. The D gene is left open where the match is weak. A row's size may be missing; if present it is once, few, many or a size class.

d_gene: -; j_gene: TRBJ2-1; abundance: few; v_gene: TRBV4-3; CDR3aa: CASSQSRDSYNEQFF; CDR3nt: TGCGCCAGCAGCCAATCCCGGGACTCCTACAATGAGCAGTTCTTC
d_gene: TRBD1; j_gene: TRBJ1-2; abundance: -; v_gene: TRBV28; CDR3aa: CASRRQGTHGYTF; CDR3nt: TGTGCCAGCAGACGACAGGGAACCCATGGCTACACCTTC
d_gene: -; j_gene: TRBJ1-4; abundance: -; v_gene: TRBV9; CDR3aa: CASSVGGGGEKLFF; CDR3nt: TGTGCCAGCAGCGTGGGGGGGGGTGGTGAAAAACTGTTTTTT
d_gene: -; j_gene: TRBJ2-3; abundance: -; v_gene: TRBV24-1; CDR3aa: CATSDQVTDTQYF; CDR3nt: TGTGCCACCAGTGATCAGGTGACAGATACGCAGTATTTT
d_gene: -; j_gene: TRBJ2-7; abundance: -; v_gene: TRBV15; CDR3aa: CATSDGGTLPYEQYF; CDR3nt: TGTGCCACCAGCGATGGCGGAACCCTCCCCTACGAGCAGTACTTC
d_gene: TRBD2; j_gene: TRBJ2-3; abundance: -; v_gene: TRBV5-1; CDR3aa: CANSLAVAGLKNPQYF; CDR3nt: TGCGCCAACAGCTTGGCCGTAGCGGGACTAAAGAATCCGCAGTATTTT
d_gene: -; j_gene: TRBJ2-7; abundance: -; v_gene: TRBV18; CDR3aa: CASSPVLKPVVSSYNEQYF; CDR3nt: TGTGCCAGCTCACCAGTCCTCAAACCGGTGGTGAGCTCCTACAATGAGCAGTACTTC
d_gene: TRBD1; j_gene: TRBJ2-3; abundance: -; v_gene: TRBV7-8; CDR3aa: CASLTGVLTSTDTQYF; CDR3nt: TGTGCCAGCTTGACAGGGGTTTTGACTAGCACAGATACGCAGTATTTT
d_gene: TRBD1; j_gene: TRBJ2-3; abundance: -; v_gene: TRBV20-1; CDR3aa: CSASLGQGISDTQYF; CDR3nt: TGCAGTGCTAGTTTGGGACAGGGGATATCGGATACGCAGTATTTT
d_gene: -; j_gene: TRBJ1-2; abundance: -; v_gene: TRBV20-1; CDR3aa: CSAGEYGYTF; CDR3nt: TGCAGTGCTGGGGAGTATGGCTACACCTTC
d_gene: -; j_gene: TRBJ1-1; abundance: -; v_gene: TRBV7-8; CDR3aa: CASSRHGRVTEAFF; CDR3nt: TGTGCCAGCAGCAGACATGGCAGGGTCACTGAAGCTTTCTTT
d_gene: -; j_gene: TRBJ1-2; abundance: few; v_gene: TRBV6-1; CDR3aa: CASSEADAIYGYTF; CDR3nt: TGTGCCAGCAGTGAAGCGGACGCAATCTATGGCTACACCTTC
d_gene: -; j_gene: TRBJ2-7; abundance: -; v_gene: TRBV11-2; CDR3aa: CASSVTAGLAYEQYF; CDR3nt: TGTGCCAGCAGCGTTACCGCCGGACTGGCCTACGAGCAGTACTTC
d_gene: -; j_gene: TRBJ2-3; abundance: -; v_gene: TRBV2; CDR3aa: CASSEAPPRGSTDTQYF; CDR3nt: TGTGCCAGCAGTGAAGCGCCTCCCAGGGGTAGCACAGATACGCAGTATTTT
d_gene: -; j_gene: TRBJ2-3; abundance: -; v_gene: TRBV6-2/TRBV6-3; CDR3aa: CASSYMLRPSTDTQYF; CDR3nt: TGTGCCAGCAGTTACATGCTACGGCCGAGCACAGATACGCAGTATTTT
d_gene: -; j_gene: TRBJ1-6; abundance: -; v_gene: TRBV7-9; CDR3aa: CASSLAPTQASNSPLHF; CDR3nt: TGTGCCAGCAGCTTAGCCCCCACCCAGGCGTCCAATTCACCCCTCCACTTT
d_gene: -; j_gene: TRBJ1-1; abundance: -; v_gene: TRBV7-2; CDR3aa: CASSSRRDEAFF; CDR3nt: TGTGCCAGCAGCTCCCGTCGGGATGAAGCTTTCTTT
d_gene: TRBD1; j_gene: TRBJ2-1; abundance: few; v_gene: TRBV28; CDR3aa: CASSLVWTGRNEQFF; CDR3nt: TGTGCCAGCAGTTTAGTCTGGACAGGGAGGAATGAGCAGTTCTTC
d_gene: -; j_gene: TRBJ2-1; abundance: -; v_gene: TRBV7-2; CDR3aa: CASSLSGRTFGEQFF; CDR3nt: TGTGCCAGCAGCTTATCCGGACGGACCTTCGGTGAGCAGTTCTTC
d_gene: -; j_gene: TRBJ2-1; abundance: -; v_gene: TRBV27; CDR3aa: CASSRPRGALNNEQFF; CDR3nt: TGTGCCAGCAGCCGGCCTCGGGGGGCCTTAAACAATGAGCAGTTCTTC
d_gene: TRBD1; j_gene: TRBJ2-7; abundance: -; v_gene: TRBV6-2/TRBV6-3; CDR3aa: CTSRGIRTNRGSSYEQYF; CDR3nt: TGTACCAGCCGGGGAATACGGACCAACAGGGGTTCCTCCTACGAGCAGTACTTC